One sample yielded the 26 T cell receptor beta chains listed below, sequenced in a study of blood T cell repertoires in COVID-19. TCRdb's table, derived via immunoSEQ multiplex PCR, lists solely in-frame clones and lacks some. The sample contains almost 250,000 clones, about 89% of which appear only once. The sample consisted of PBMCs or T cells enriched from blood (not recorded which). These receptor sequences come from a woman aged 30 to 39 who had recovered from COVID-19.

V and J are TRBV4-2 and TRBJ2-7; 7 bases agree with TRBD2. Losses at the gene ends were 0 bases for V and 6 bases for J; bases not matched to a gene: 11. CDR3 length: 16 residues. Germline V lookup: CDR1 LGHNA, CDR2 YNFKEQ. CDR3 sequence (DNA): TGTGCCAGCAGCCAAGATACGAGGCGGGAGTCCGTCGAGCAGTACTTC. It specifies CASSQDTRRESVEQYF.

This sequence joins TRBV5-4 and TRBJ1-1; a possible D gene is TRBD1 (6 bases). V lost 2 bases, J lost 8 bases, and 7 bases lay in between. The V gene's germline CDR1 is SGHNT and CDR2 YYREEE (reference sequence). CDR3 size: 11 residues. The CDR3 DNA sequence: TGTGCCAGCAGCTTTACAGGGGAAGCTTTCTTT. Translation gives CASSFTGEAFF. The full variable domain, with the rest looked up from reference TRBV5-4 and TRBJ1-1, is ETGVTQSPTHLIKTRGQQVTLRCSSQSGHNTVSWYQQALGQGPQFIFQYYREEENGRGNFPPRFSGLQFPNYSSELNVNALELDDSALYLCASSFTGEAFFGQGTRLTVV.

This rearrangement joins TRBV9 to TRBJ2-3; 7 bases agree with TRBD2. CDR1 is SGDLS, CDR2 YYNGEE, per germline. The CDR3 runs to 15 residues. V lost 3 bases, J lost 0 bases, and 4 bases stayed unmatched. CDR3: CASSANSGSTDTQYF. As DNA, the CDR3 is TGTGCCAGCAGCGCCAATAGCGGGAGCACAGATACGCAGTATTTT.

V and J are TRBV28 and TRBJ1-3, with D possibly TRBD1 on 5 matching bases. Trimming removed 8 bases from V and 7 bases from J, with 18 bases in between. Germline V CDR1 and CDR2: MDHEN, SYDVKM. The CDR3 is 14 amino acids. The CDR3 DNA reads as TGTGCCAGCCAACTGGTACGCGGGGGGAACACCATATATTTT. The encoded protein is CASQLVRGGNTIYF. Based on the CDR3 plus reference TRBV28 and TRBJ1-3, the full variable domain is DVKVTQSSRYLVKRTGEKVFLECVQDMDHENMFWYRQDPGLGLRLIYFSYDVKMKEKGDIPEGYSVSREKKERFSLILESASTNQTSMYLCASQLVRGGNTIYFGEGSWLTVV.

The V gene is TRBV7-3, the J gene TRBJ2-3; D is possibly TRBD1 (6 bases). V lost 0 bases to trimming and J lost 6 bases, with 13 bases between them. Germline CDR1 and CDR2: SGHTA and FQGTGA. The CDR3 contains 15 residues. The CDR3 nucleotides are TGTGCCAGCAGCTTAACGAGGCGAGACAGGGATACGCAGTATTTT. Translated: CASSLTRRDRDTQYF.

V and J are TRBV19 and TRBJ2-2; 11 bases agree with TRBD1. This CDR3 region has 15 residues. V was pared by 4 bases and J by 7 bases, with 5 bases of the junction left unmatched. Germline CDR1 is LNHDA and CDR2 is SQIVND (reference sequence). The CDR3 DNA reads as TGTGCCAGTAGTAGGGGGGACAGGGGGAACGGGGAGCTGTTTTTT. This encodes CASSRGDRGNGELFF.

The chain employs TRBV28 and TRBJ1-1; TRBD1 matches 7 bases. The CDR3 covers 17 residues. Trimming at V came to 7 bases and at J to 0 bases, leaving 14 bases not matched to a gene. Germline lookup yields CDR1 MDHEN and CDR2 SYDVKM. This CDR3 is CASTIGGNPGVNTEAFF. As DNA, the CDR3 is TGTGCCAGCACGATAGGGGGCAATCCGGGCGTGAACACTGAAGCTTTCTTT.

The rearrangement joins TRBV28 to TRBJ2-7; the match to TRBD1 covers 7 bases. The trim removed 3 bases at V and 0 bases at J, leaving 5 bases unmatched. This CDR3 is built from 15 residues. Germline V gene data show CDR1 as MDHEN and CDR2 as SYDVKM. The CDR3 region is CASSLPTGSSYEQYF. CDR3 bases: TGTGCCAGCAGTTTGCCGACAGGGAGCTCCTACGAGCAGTACTTC.

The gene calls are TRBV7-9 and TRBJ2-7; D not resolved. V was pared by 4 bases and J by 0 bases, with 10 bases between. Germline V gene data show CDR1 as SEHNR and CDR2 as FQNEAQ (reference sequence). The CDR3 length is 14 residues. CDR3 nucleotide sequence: TGTGCCAGCAGCTACGACTTAACCTCCTACGAGCAGTACTTC. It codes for CASSYDLTSYEQYF.

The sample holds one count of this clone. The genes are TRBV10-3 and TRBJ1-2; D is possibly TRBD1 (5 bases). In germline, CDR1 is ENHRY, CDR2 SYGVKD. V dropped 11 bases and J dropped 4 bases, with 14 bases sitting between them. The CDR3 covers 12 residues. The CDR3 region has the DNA TGTGCCTCGGGGGGGATTAGCTATGGCTACACCTTC. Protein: CASGGISYGYTF.

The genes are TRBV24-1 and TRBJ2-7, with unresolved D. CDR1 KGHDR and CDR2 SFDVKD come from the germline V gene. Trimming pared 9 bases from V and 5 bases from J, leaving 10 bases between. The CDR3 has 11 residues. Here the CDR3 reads CATPTNDEQYF. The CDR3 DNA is TGTGCCACCCCAACAAACGACGAGCAGTACTTC.

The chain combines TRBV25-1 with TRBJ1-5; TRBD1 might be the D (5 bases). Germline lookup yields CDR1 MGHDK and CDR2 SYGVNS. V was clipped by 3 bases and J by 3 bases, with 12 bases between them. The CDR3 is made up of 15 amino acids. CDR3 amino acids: CASSEAGMDNQPQHF. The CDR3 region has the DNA TGTGCCAGCAGTGAGGCAGGGATGGACAATCAGCCCCAGCATTTT.

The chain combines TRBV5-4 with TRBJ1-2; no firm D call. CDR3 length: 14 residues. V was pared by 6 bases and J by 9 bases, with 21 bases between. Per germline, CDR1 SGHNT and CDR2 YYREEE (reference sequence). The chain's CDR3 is CASTREINEKRYTF. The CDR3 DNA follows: TGTGCCAGCACCCGAGAGATCAACGAGAAGCGCTACACCTTC.

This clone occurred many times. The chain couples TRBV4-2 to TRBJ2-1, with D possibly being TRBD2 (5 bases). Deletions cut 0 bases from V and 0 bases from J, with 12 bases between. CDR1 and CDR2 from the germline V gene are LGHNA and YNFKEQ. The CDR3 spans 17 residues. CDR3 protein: CASSQDRLGSSYNEQFF. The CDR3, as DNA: TGTGCCAGCAGCCAAGATCGATTGGGGAGCTCCTACAATGAGCAGTTCTTC.

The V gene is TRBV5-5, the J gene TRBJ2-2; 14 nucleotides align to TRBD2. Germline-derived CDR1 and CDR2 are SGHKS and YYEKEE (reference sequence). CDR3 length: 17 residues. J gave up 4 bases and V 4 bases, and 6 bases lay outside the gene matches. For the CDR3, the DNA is TGTGCCAGCAGCCCAGGGACTAGCGGGGGTAGCACCGGGGAGCTGTTTTTT. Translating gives CASSPGTSGGSTGELFF.

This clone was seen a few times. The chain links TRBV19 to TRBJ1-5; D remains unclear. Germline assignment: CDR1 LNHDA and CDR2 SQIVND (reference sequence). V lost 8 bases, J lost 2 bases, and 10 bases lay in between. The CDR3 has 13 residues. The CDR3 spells CASLSEGNQPQHF. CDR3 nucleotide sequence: TGTGCCAGTTTATCAGAGGGCAATCAGCCCCAGCATTTT.

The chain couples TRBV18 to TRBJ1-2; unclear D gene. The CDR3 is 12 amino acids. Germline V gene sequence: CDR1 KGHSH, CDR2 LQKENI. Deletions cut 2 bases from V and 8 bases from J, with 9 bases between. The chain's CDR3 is CASSPISGGYTF. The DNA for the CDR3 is TGTGCCAGCTCACCAATTTCGGGGGGCTACACCTTC.

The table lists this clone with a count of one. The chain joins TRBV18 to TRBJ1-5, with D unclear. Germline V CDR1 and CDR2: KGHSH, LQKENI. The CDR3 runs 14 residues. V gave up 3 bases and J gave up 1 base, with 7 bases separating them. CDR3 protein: CASSPAVSNQPQHF. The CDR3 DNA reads TGTGCCAGCTCACCCGCAGTGAGCAATCAGCCCCAGCATTTT. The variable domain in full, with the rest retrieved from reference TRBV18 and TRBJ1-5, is NAGVMQNPRHLVRRRGQEARLRCSPMKGHSHVYWYRQLPEEGLKFMVYLQKENIIDESGMPKERFSAEFPKEGPSILRIQQVVRGDSAAYFCASSPAVSNQPQHFGDGTRLSIL.

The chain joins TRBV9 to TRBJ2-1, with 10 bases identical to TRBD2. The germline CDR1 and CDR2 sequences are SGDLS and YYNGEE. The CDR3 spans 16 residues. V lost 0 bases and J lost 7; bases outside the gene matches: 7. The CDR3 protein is CASSVGLAGELNEQFF. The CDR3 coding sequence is TGTGCCAGCAGCGTAGGGCTAGCGGGAGAGCTTAATGAGCAGTTCTTC.

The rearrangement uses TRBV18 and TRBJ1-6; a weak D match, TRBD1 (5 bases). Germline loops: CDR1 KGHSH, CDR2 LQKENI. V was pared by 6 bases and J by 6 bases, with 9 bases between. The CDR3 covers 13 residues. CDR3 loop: CASSWDSNSPLHF. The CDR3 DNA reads TGTGCCAGCTCTTGGGACTCTAATTCACCCCTCCACTTT.

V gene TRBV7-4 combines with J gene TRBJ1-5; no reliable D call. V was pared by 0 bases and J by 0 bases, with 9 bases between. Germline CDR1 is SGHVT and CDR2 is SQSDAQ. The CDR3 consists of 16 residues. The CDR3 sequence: CASSLAARYSNQPQHF. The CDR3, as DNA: TGTGCCAGCAGCTTAGCCGCCAGGTATAGCAATCAGCCCCAGCATTTT.

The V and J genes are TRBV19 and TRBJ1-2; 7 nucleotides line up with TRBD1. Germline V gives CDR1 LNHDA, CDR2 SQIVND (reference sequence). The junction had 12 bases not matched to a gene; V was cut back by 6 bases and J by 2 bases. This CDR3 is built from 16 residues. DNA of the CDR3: TGTGCCAGTAGACGAGTTGAGATGGGACAGAACTATGGCTACACCTTC. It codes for CASRRVEMGQNYGYTF.

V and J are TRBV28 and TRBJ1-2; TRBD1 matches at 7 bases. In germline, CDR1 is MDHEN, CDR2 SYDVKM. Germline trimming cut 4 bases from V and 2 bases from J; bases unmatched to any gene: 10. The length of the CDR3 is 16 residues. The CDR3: CASSSPSSTGNYGYTF. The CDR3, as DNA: TGTGCCAGCAGTTCCCCTTCCTCGACAGGGAACTATGGCTACACCTTC.

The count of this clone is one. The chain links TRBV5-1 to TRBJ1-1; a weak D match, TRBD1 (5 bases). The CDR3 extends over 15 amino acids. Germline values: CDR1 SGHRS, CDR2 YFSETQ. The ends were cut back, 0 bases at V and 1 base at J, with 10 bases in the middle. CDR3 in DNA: TGCGCCAGCAGCTTGGGTTACAGGCAGAACACTGAAGCTTTCTTT. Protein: CASSLGYRQNTEAFF.

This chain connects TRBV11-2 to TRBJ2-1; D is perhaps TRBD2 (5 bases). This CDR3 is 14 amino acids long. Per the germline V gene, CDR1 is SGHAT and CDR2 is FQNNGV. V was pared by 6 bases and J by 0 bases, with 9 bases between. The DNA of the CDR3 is TGTGCCAGCAGGCTAGCAGGCTCCTACAATGAGCAGTTCTTC. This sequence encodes CASRLAGSYNEQFF. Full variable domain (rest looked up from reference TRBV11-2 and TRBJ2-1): EAGVAQSPRYKIIEKRQSVAFWCNPISGHATLYWYQQILGQGPKLLIQFQNNGVVDDSQLPKDRFSAERLKGVDSTLKIQPAKLEDSAVYLCASRLAGSYNEQFFGPGTRLTVL.

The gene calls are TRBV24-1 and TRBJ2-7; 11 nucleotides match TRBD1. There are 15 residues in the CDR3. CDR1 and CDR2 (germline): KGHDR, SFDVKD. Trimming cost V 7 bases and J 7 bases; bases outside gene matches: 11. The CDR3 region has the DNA TGTGCCACCAGCACCGGGACAGGGGGGGTCGGGGAGCAGTACTTC. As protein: CATSTGTGGVGEQYF.